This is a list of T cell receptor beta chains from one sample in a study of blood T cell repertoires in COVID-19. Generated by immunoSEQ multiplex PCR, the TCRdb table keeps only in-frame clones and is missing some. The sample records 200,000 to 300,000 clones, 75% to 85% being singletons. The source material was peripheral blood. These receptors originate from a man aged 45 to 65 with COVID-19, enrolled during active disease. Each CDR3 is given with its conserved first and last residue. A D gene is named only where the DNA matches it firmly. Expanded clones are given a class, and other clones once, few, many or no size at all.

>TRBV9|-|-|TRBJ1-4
TGTGCCAGCAGCCGGGAGCCCACGGCAACTAATGAAAAACTGTTTTTT
CASSREPTATNEKLFF
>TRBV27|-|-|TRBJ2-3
TGTGCCAGCAGTTCCAATCAGGCGGATACGCAGTATTTT
CASSSNQADTQYF
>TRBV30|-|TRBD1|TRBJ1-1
TGTGCATTTGCCAGGGGGCGTTTGAACACTGAAGCTTTCTTT
CAFARGRLNTEAFF
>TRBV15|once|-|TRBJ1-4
TGTGCCACCAGCAGAGAGGCGACAATACGTGAAAAACTGTTTTTT
CATSREATIREKLFF
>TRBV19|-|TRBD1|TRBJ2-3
TGTGCCAGTAGTATGGACAGGGGGCGTGCAGATACGCAGTATTTT
CASSMDRGRADTQYF
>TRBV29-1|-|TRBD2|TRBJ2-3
TGCAGCGTTACATCCTCCGGGGGGGGCACAGATACGCAGTATTTT
CSVTSSGGGTDTQYF
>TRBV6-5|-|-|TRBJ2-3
TGTGCCACCTTACAGGGTCTCTCTGCAGATACGCAGTATTTT
CATLQGLSADTQYF
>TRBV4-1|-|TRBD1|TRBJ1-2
TGCGCCAGCAGCCAGGTATGGCAGGGGGCTCTCTATGGCTACACCTTC
CASSQVWQGALYGYTF
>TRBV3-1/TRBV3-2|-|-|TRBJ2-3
TGTGCCAGCAGCCAAGAGCCCGGGAGCACAGATACGCAGTATTTT
CASSQEPGSTDTQYF
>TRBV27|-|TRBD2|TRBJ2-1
TGTGCCAGCAGTCGTAGACTAGCGGGGGGGCCTGAGAGATCCTACAATGAGCAGTTCTTC
CASSRRLAGGPERSYNEQFF
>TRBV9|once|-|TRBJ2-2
TGTGCCAGCAGCGTAGCTAGCTGGAACACCGGGGAGCTGTTTTTT
CASSVASWNTGELFF
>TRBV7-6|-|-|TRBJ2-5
TGTGCCAGCAGCTGGGTAGAGGGGGGGCTTGAGACCCAGTACTTC
CASSWVEGGLETQYF
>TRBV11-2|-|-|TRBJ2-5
TGTGCCAGCAGCCCCGCCAGGAAGGGGGAGACCCAGTACTTC
CASSPARKGETQYF
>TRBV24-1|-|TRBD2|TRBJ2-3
TGTGCCACCAGTGATTTGGGAACTAGCGGAAATGGAGATACGCAGTATTTT
CATSDLGTSGNGDTQYF
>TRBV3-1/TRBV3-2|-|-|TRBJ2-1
TGTGCCAGCAGCCAGTGCGGGACAGTATCCTACAATGAGCAGTTCTTC
CASSQCGTVSYNEQFF
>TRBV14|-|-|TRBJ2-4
TGTGCCAGCAGCCAAGGCGGAAGGGCCAAAAACATTCAGTACTTC
CASSQGGRAKNIQYF
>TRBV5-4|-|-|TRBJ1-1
TGTGCCAGCAGCTTGGTCCCAAACACTGAAGCTTTCTTT
CASSLVPNTEAFF
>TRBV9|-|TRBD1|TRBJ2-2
TGTGCCAGCAGCGTAGAGGGACAGGGGACCGGGGAGCTGTTTTTT
CASSVEGQGTGELFF
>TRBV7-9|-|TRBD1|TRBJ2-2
TGTGCCAGCAGCCCTCGGGACAGGGGGCGAAAGACCGGGGAGCTGTTTTTT
CASSPRDRGRKTGELFF
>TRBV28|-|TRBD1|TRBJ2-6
TGTGCCAGCAGCCCGACAGGGACTGGGGCCAACGTCCTGACTTTC
CASSPTGTGANVLTF
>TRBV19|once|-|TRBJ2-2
TGTGCCATCAGGGGACGGAGCAACACCGGGGAGCTGTTTTTT
CAIRGRSNTGELFF
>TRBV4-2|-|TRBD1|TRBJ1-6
TGTGCCAGCAGCCAAGGCCGGGACAGAAATTCACCCCTCCACTTT
CASSQGRDRNSPLHF
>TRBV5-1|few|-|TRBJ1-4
TGCGCCAGCAGCTATAATGGGGGGGCCAATGAAAAACTGTTTTTT
CASSYNGGANEKLFF
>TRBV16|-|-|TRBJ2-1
TGTGCCAGCAGCCAATTCGGCGGAGCCTACAATGAGCAGTTCTTC
CASSQFGGAYNEQFF
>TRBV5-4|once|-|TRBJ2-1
TGTGCCAGCAGCAACGGCGGGAATGAGCAGTTCTTC
CASSNGGNEQFF
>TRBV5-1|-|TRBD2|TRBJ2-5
TGCGCCAGCAGCACGGCGACTAGCGTCGGGGCAGAGACCCAGTACTTC
CASSTATSVGAETQYF
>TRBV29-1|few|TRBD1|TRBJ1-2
TGCAGCGCCGGGACAGGGAATGGCTACACCTTC
CSAGTGNGYTF
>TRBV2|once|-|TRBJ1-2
TGTGCCAGCAGTTTAAGCCCGACAGCCCCTGGAAGAGAAGGCTACACCTTC
CASSLSPTAPGREGYTF
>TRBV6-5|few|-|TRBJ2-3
TGTGCCAGCAGACCAATACAGGGAACCACAGATACGCAGTATTTT
CASRPIQGTTDTQYF
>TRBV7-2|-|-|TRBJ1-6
TGTGCCAGCAGCCTCGCTGGAGCATCCCTCCACTTT
CASSLAGASLHF
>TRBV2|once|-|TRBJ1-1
TGTGCCAGCAGTTTCAAAGGGGGATCGACTGAAGCTTTCTTT
CASSFKGGSTEAFF
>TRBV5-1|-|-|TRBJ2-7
TGCGCCAGCAGCTCAACCCTGTCAGGGGATCGGTACTTC
CASSSTLSGDRYF
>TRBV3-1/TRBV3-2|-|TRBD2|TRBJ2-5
TGTGCCAGCAGGTTAACTAGCGCCAAGACCCAGTACTTC
CASRLTSAKTQYF
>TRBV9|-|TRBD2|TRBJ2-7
TGTGCCAGCAGCGTAGGGCCCGGGACTAGCGGGTCGGGTAGGGTGCAGTACTTC
CASSVGPGTSGSGRVQYF
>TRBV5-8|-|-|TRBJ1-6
TGTGCCAGCAGCTCCCGGAGGGTAAATTCACCCCTCCACTTT
CASSSRRVNSPLHF
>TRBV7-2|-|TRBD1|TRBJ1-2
TGTGCCAGCAGCGGACAGGGTTATGGCTACACCTTC
CASSGQGYGYTF
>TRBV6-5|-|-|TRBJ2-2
TGTGCCAGCAGTTCGGTACCCAGGGTCAGCGGGGAGCTGTTTTTT
CASSSVPRVSGELFF